This T cell receptor (beta chain) was sequenced for a study of T cells in Graves' hyperthyroidism and ophthalmopathy. Findings and limits, study-wide: Model output signaled ophthalmopathy a median 6.5 months ahead of onset.

V dropped 6 bases and J dropped 3 bases, with 18 bases sitting between them. CDR1 and CDR2 from the germline V gene are MRHNA and SNTAGT. CDR3 size: 15 residues. Concerning this clonotype itself: Its antigen is currently unknown.

What was amplified from RNA transcripts were TCR beta CDR3 regions. Using the HTBI primer set, a first-round RT-PCR was run on the TCR CDR3. TCRdb itself ran the multiplex PCR reads through MiXCR, one entry per CDR3 protein. The data show roughly 500,000 distinct CDR3 sequences, approximately 44% seen once. This TCR was recovered from an adult woman with Graves' disease, either hyperthyroidism or ophthalmopathy (not recorded which). The material sequenced was peripheral blood or thyroid tissue (not recorded which). V is TRBV6-4 and J is TRBJ2-7; maybe TRBD1 (5 bases). CDR3 bases: TGTGCCAGCAGGGCCGAGTCAGGGTCTAACTACGAGCAGTACTTC. Protein product: CASRAESGSNYEQYF.